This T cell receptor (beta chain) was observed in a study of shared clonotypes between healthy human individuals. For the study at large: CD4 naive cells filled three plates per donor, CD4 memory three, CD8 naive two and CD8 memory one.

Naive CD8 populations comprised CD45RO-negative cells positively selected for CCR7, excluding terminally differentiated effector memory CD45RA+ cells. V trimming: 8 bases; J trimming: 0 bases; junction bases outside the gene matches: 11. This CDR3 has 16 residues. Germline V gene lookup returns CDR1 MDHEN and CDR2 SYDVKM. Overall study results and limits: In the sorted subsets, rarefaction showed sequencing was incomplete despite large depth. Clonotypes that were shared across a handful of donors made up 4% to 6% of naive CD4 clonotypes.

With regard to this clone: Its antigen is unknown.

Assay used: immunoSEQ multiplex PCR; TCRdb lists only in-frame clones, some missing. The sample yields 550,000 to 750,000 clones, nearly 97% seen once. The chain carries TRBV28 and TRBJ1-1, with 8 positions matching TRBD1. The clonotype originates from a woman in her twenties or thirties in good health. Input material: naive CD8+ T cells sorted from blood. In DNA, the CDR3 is TGTGCCAGCTCGAGGGACAGGCTTGGGGTGAACACTGAAGCTTTCTTT. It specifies CASSRDRLGVNTEAFF.